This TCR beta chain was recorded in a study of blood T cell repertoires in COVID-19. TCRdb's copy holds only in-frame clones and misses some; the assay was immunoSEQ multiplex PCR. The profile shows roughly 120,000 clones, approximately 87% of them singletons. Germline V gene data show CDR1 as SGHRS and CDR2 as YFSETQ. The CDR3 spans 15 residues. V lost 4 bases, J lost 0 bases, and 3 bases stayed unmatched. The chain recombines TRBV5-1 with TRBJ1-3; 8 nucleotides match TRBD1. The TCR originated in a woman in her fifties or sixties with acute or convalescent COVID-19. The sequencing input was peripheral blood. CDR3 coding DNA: TGCGCCAGCAGCAACGGACAGGGCTCTGGAAACACCATATATTTT. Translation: CASSNGQGSGNTIYF. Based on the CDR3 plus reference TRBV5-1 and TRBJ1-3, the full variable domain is KAGVTQTPRYLIKTRGQQVTLSCSPISGHRSVSWYQQTPGQGLQFLFEYFSETQRNKGNFPGRFSGRQFSNSRSEMNVSTLELGDSALYLCASSNGQGSGNTIYFGEGSWLTVV.